This entry is about one T cell receptor beta chain. Its antigen remains unknown. PCR amplification relied on 60 Vbeta primers (plus 13 Jbeta primers). Generated by immunoSEQ multiplex PCR, the TCRdb table keeps only in-frame clones and is missing some. This sample yields 160,000 or so clones, of which approximately 88% are seen a single time; more than 1.5% belongs to the top ten. The CDR3 extends over 14 amino acids. CDR1 LNHDA and CDR2 SQIVND come from the germline V gene (reference sequence). Trimming at V came to 6 bases and at J to 0 bases, leaving 3 bases not matched to a gene. The data belong to a study of cytomegalovirus exposure and HLA in healthy donors. Study-level points and caveats: HLA alleles were associated with 18,000 or so TCR beta sequences in a later analysis at 0.05 false discovery rate.

This chain connects TRBV19 to TRBJ2-3, with 7 positions matching TRBD1. Sequencing was carried out using PBMCs. The TCR was taken from a young woman in good health and CMV-seronegative. CDR3 DNA sequence: TGTGCCAGTAGGGACAGGCCTAGCACAGATACGCAGTATTTT. Protein product: CASRDRPSTDTQYF.